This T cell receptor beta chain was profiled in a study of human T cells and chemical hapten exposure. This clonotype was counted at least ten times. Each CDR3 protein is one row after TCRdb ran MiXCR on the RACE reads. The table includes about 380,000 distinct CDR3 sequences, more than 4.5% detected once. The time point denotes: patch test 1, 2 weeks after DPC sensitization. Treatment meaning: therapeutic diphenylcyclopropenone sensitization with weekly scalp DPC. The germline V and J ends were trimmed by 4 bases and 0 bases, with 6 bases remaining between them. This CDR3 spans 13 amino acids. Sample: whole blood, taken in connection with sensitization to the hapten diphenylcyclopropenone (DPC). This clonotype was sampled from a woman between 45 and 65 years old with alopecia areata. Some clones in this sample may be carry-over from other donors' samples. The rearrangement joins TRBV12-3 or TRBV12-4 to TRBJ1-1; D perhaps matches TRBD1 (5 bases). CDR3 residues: CASSWDLNTEAFF. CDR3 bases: TGTGCCAGCAGTTGGGACCTGAACACTGAAGCTTTCTTT.